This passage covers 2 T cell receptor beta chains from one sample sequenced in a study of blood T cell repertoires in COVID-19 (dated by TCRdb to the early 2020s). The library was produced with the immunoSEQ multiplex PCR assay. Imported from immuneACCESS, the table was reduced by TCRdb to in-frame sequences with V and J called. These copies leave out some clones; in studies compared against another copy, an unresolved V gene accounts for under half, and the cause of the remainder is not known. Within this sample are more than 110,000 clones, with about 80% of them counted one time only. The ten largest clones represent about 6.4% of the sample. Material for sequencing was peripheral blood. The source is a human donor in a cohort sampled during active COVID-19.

CDR3: CASSYGQGSSYNSPLHF. CDR3 nucleotide sequence: TGTGCCAGCAGCTACGGACAGGGGAGCTCCTATAATTCACCCCTCCACTTT. V gene TRBV5-5 combines with J gene TRBJ1-6; 9 bases map to TRBD1. Germline CDR1 reads SGHKS; CDR2 reads YYEKEE (reference sequence). V was clipped by 3 bases and J by 0 bases; unmatched bases: 4. This CDR3 region has 17 residues.

CDR3 in amino acids: CASSLPGLSSYEQYF. Written as DNA, the CDR3 is TGTGCCAGCAGCTTGCCGGGACTGAGCTCCTACGAGCAGTACTTC. The chain combines TRBV7-9 with TRBJ2-7, with a possible D match to TRBD2 (6 bases). Per the germline V gene, CDR1 is SEHNR and CDR2 is FQNEAQ (reference sequence). The CDR3 contains 15 residues. The ends were cut back, 3 bases at V and 0 bases at J, with 12 bases in the middle. Together with reference TRBV7-9 and TRBJ2-7, the CDR3 gives the full variable domain: DTGVSQNPRHKITKRGQNVTFRCDPISEHNRLYWYRQTLGQGPEFLTYFQNEAQLEKSRLLSDRFSAERPKGSFSTLEIQRTEQGDSAMYLCASSLPGLSSYEQYFGPGTRLTVT.